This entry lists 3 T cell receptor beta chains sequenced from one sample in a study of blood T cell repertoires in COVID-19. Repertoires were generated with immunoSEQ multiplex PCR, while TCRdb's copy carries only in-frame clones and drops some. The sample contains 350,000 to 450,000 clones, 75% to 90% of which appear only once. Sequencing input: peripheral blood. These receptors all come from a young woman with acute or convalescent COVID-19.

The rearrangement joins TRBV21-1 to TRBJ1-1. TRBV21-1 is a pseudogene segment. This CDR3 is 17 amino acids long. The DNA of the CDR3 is TGTGCCAGCAGCAACACCCCTTGGCAGGGAGGATGGCCTGAAGCTTTCTTT. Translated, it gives CASSNTPWQGGWPEAFF.

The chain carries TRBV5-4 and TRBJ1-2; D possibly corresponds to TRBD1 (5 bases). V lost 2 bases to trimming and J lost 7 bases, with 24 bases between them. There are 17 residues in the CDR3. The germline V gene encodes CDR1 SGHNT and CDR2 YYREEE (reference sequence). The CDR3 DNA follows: TGTGCCAGCAGCTTTTTTCCCGTCAGCACAGCGCAGGGTGGCTACACCTTC. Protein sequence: CASSFFPVSTAQGGYTF.

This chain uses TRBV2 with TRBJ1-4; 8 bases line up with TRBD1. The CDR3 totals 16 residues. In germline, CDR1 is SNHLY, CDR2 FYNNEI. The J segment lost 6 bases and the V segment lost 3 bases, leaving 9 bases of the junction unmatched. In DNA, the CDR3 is TGTGCCAGCAGTGATTTAGGGCAGGGGGCGGATGAAAAACTGTTTTTT. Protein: CASSDLGQGADEKLFF. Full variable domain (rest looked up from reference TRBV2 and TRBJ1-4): EPEVTQTPSHQVTQMGQEVILRCVPISNHLYFYWYRQILGQKVEFLVSFYNNEISEKSEIFDDQFSVERPDGSNFTLKIRSTKLEDSAMYFCASSDLGQGADEKLFFGSGTQLSVL.